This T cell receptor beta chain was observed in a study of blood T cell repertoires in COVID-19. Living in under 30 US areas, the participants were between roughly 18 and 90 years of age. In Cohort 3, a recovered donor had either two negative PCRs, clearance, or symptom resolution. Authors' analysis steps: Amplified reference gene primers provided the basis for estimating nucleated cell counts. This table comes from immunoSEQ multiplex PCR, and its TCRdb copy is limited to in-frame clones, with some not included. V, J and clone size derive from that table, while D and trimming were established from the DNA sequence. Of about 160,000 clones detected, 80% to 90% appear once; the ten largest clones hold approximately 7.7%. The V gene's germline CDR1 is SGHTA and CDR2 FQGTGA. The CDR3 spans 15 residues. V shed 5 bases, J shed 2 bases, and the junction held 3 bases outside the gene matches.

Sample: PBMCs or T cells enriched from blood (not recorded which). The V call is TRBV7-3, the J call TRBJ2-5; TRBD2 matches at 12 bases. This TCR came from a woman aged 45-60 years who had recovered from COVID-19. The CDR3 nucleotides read TGTGCCAGCAGCAACGGACTAGCGGGGCAAGAGACCCAGTACTTC. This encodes CASSNGLAGQETQYF.